The 12 T cell receptor beta chains listed next were all sequenced from one sample in a study of shared clonotypes between healthy human individuals. The protocol was immunoSEQ multiplex PCR, while the TCRdb copy is restricted to in-frame clones and leaves out a portion. The table has over a million clones, 96% seen once. Sequenced input: naive CD4+ T cells sorted from blood. Subset in this sample: CD45RA+ positively selected. Receptor source: a man between 25 and 39 years old in good health.

This clone was counted a single time. This chain links TRBV27 with TRBJ2-7; TRBD1 agrees at 7 bases. Trimming removed 6 bases from V and 0 bases from J; junction bases left unmatched: 5. Germline lookup yields CDR1 MNHEY and CDR2 SMNVEV (reference sequence). The length of the CDR3 is 14 residues. CDR3 in amino acids: CASRDRPSSYEQYF. For the CDR3, the DNA is TGTGCCAGCAGGGACAGGCCAAGCTCCTACGAGCAGTACTTC.

This clone was recorded only once. This chain joins TRBV6-6 and TRBJ1-2, with 7 bases identical to TRBD1. The CDR3 covers 13 residues. V trimming: 10 bases; J trimming: 8 bases; junction bases outside the gene matches: 13. Germline values: CDR1 MNHNY, CDR2 SVGAGI (reference sequence). The CDR3 protein is CATMSQGLGGYTF. For the CDR3, the DNA is TGTGCCACCATGTCACAGGGGCTTGGCGGCTACACCTTC.

This sequence joins TRBV7-8 and TRBJ1-2; 7 nucleotides align to TRBD1. Trimming removed 5 bases from V and 0 bases from J; junction bases left unmatched: 6. CDR1 is SGHVS and CDR2 is FQNEAQ in the germline V gene. This CDR3 is built from 15 residues. CDR3 coding DNA: TGTGCCAGCAGCAGACGGGACAGAACTAACTATGGCTACACCTTC. Encoded protein: CASSRRDRTNYGYTF.

CDR3 coding DNA: TGTGCCAGCAGCTTGGGGAGGGTATCCTACGAGCAGTACTTC. Protein sequence: CASSLGRVSYEQYF. The V gene is TRBV4-2, the J gene TRBJ2-7, with 7 bases identical to TRBD2. V lost 5 bases, J lost 1 base, and 5 bases stayed unmatched. This CDR3 has 14 amino acids. Germline lookup yields CDR1 LGHNA and CDR2 YNFKEQ.

For this clone: No conserved phenylalanine or tryptophan ends this CDR3, so it is likely a read error. The DNA is left out, because the CDR3 cannot be placed on it with certainty; the CDR3 is given as TCRdb lists it. This chain links TRBV21-1 with TRBJ2-7; no DNA check was done on the table's D call, TRBD1. TRBV21-1 is designated a pseudogene. The CDR3 region is 10 residues in length, termini included. The CDR3 is CASSTDRNWN.

The chain is built from TRBV2 and TRBJ1-2, with 9 bases identical to TRBD1. V was pared by 7 bases and J by 10 bases, with 7 bases of the junction left unmatched. The CDR3 has 12 amino acids. The germline V gene encodes CDR1 SNHLY and CDR2 FYNNEI. CDR3 region: CASIGQGQDYTF. The CDR3 DNA reads TGTGCCAGCATCGGACAGGGGCAAGACTACACCTTC.

This sequence joins TRBV11-2 and TRBJ2-6, with 9 positions matching TRBD1. CDR1 SGHAT and CDR2 FQNNGV come from the germline V gene. The CDR3 totals 18 residues. The V segment lost 5 bases and the J segment 2 bases; nucleotides outside the gene matches: 10. The CDR3 sequence is CASSPGGQGLTGANVLTF. In DNA, the CDR3 is TGTGCCAGCAGCCCAGGGGGACAGGGCCTCACTGGGGCCAACGTCCTGACTTTC.

The V call is TRBV11-2, the J call TRBJ2-7; the D gene is possibly TRBD1 (6 bases). Trimming left V 5 bases short and J 6 bases short, with 20 bases between. The CDR3 extends over 15 amino acids. Germline V gives CDR1 SGHAT, CDR2 FQNNGV. The CDR3 nucleotides are TGTGCCAGCAGCCCCTCCGGGACACCGTTCGGCGAGCAGTACTTC. This codes for CASSPSGTPFGEQYF. The full variable domain, with the rest looked up from reference TRBV11-2 and TRBJ2-7, is EAGVAQSPRYKIIEKRQSVAFWCNPISGHATLYWYQQILGQGPKLLIQFQNNGVVDDSQLPKDRFSAERLKGVDSTLKIQPAKLEDSAVYLCASSPSGTPFGEQYFGPGTRLTVT.

V and J are TRBV5-4 and TRBJ2-5, with D possibly matching TRBD2 (6 bases). Germline assignment: CDR1 SGHNT and CDR2 YYREEE (reference sequence). Trimming removed 5 bases at V and 2 bases at J, with 19 bases between. The CDR3 extends over 16 amino acids. In nucleotides, the CDR3 is TGTGCCAGCAGGGCTGGAGGGGCGGGATATCAAGAGACCCAGTACTTC. It codes for CASRAGGAGYQETQYF.

This chain links TRBV6-1 with TRBJ1-1; D uncertain. The CDR3 runs to 15 residues. The germline V gene encodes CDR1 MNHNS and CDR2 SASEGT. Trimming cost V 1 base and J 3 bases, with 12 bases left between them. In DNA form, the CDR3 reads TGTGCCAGCAGTGAAGACATGGGTTTGTACACTGAAGCTTTCTTT. Its protein is CASSEDMGLYTEAFF.

The chain links TRBV18 to TRBJ2-3; TRBD2 might be the D (6 bases). CDR1 and CDR2 (germline): KGHSH, LQKENI. The CDR3 is 18 residues long. The germline V and J ends were trimmed by 0 bases and 1 base, with 17 bases remaining between them. The CDR3 DNA follows: TGTGCCAGCTCACCACCGGGACTCGCAGGTGGGGGCACAGATACGCAGTATTTT. The encoded protein is CASSPPGLAGGGTDTQYF.

J is TRBJ1-1 and V is TRBV7-2; 9 bases line up with TRBD1. V lost 1 base and J lost 11; bases outside the gene matches: 5. Per the germline V gene, CDR1 is SGHTA and CDR2 is FQGNSA. This CDR3 is built from 13 residues. Written as DNA, the CDR3 is TGTGCCAGCAGCTTAGGAGGGACAGGGTGGGCTTTCTTT. Residues: CASSLGGTGWAFF.